The 10 T cell receptor beta chains presented below share a single source sample, sequenced in a study of vaccination effects on CD4 cells after COVID-19. Method: immunoSEQ multiplex PCR; TCRdb's copy keeps in-frame clones and lacks some. The sample carries around 71,000 clones, roughly three quarters recorded once. These TCRs are of unknown antigen specificity. Peptide-pool stimulation followed by sequencing identified expanded antigen-specific CD4+ clonotypes in the ViraFEST assay. CD4+ T cells were isolated after approximately 10 days of culture. In the vaccine recipients, nucleocapsid antibodies were negative and there was no prior SARS-CoV-2 infection. The sequencing used CD4+ T cells from PBMCs cultured with HCoV-OC43 spike peptides, collected before COVID-19 vaccination. Subset: HCoV-OC43 spike overlapping peptide pool stimulation. The receptors stem from a human donor who received a COVID-19 vaccine.

V and J are TRBV5-8 and TRBJ2-7; TRBD1 might be the D (6 bases). V lost 2 bases and J 0 bases, leaving 12 bases between the germline ends. Germline-derived CDR1 and CDR2 are SGHTS and YDEGEE. The CDR3 sequence is 15 residues long. The CDR3 DNA is TGTGCCAGCAGCTTTTCATCGGGACACTCCTACGAGCAGTACGTC. Translated: CASSFSSGHSYEQYV.

This clone was seen a handful of times. The chain combines TRBV2 with TRBJ1-2; unclear D gene. This CDR3 is 13 amino acids long. The germline V and J ends were trimmed by 6 bases and 4 bases, with 12 bases remaining between them. The V gene's germline CDR1 is SNHLY and CDR2 FYNNEI. CDR3: CASRPIISYGYTF. CDR3 in DNA: TGTGCCAGCAGGCCCATAATAAGCTATGGCTACACCTTC.

This clone was observed a few times. The CDR3 here is CASSLGWEVQKPGGYTF. The CDR3 DNA sequence: TGTGCCAGCAGCTTGGGTTGGGAGGTCCAGAAACCCGGTGGCTACACCTTC. This chain connects TRBV5-5 to TRBJ1-2; D uncertain. CDR1 and CDR2 (germline): SGHKS, YYEKEE (reference sequence). V dropped 0 bases and J dropped 7 bases, with 22 bases sitting between them. The CDR3 has 17 amino acids.

This chain links TRBV19 with TRBJ2-7; 12 bases line up with TRBD1. CDR1 LNHDA and CDR2 SQIVND come from the germline V gene (reference sequence). This CDR3 is 17 amino acids long. Losses at the gene ends were 5 bases for V and 4 bases for J; bases not matched to a gene: 12. This CDR3 reads CASSPFPGTGGDYEQYV. CDR3 coding DNA: TGTGCCAGTAGTCCCTTTCCGGGGACAGGGGGCGATTACGAGCAGTACGTC.

The chain links TRBV5-1 to TRBJ2-3; possible D gene TRBD1, 6 bases. V gave up 2 bases and J gave up 8 bases, with 15 bases separating them. The CDR3 totals 14 residues. CDR1 and CDR2 from the germline V gene are SGHRS and YFSETQ. The CDR3 sequence is CASSFGQPRSTQYF. The CDR3 bases are TGCGCCAGCAGCTTCGGACAGCCTCGGAGTACGCAGTATTTT.

This clone showed up just once. The CDR3 DNA is TGTGCCAGCAGCCCCTTTGTGGGGGGAAATACGCAGTATTTT. Its translation: CASSPFVGGNTQYF. The rearrangement links TRBV7-2 to TRBJ2-3; D is possibly TRBD2 (6 bases). The CDR3 loop spans 14 amino acids. Trimming left V 5 bases short and J 7 bases short, with 16 bases between. Germline V gene data show CDR1 as SGHTA and CDR2 as FQGNSA.

This chain connects TRBV6-5 to TRBJ2-4; 7 positions agree with TRBD1. Germline CDR1 MNHEY, CDR2 SVGAGI. The CDR3 length is 13 residues. V dropped 3 bases and J dropped 7; count of bases not matched to a gene: 3. DNA for the CDR3: TGTGCCAGCAGTTATTTACAGGGGAACATTCAGTACTTC. Translated: CASSYLQGNIQYF.

This clone was found a few times. The chain recombines TRBV11-2 with TRBJ2-7; D is unresolved. The CDR3 sequence is 13 residues long. In germline, CDR1 is SGHAT, CDR2 FQNNGV. V lost 5 bases and J lost 3, with 11 bases in between. In DNA form, the CDR3 reads TGTGCCAGCAGCCGTTCCAAGTACTACGAGCAGTACGTC. It encodes CASSRSKYYEQYV.

The rearrangement joins TRBV14 to TRBJ2-2; D gene unclear. Germline V gene sequence: CDR1 SGHDN, CDR2 FVKESK. The CDR3 length is 14 residues. Trimming left V 4 bases short and J 7 bases short, with 13 bases between. Here the CDR3 reads CASSRSLGRGELFF. The CDR3 DNA follows: TGTGCCAGCAGCCGAAGTCTTGGACGCGGGGAGCTGTTTTTT.

The chain uses TRBV27 and TRBJ2-2; D gene ambiguous. Germline V gene sequence: CDR1 MNHEY, CDR2 SMNVEV (reference sequence). The CDR3 runs to 17 residues. Trimming took off 6 bases at V and 0 bases at J, with 17 bases between the two ends. This CDR3 reads CASSSRSASSNTGELFF. In DNA, the CDR3 is TGTGCCAGCAGCTCCCGGAGTGCCTCCTCGAACACCGGGGAGCTGTTTTTT.